This T cell receptor (beta chain) was identified during a study of blood T cell repertoires in COVID-19. About the research overall: Donors in the United States, Italy and Spain gave samples during acute or convalescent COVID-19. T cells, B-cell-depleted T cells, or PBMCs provided the cDNA or gDNA that served as material.

The repertoire was sequenced with immunoSEQ multiplex PCR; TCRdb's copy has only in-frame clones and lacks some. The sample records 150,000 to 200,000 clones, more than 80% being singletons. This clone was picked up a small number of times. The CDR3 contains 15 residues. From germline, CDR1 is MDHEN and CDR2 SYDVKM. V lost 3 bases, J lost 3 bases, and 14 bases lay in between. This TCR was sampled from a woman aged 60-70 years with acute or convalescent COVID-19. This chain connects TRBV28 to TRBJ1-2, with a tentative D call TRBD1 (6 bases). The sequencing input was peripheral blood. CDR3 nucleotides: TGTGCCAGCAGTTTTGCAGGGGTTCGGGACTATGGCTACACCTTC. Translation gives CASSFAGVRDYGYTF.